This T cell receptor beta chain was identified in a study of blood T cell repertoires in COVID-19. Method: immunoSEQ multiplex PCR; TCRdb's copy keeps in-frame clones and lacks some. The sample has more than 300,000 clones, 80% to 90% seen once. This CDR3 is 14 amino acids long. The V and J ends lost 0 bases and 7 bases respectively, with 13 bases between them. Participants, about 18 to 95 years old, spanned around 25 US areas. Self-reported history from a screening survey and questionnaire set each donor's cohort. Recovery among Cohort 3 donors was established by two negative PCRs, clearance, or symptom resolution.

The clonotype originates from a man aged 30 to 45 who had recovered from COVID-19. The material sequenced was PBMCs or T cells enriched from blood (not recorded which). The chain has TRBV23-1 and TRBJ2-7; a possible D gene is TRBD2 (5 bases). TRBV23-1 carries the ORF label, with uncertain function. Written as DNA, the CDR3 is TGCGCCAGCAGTCAATCGGGTCCCCGAGGGGAGCAGTACTTC. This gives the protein CASSQSGPRGEQYF.